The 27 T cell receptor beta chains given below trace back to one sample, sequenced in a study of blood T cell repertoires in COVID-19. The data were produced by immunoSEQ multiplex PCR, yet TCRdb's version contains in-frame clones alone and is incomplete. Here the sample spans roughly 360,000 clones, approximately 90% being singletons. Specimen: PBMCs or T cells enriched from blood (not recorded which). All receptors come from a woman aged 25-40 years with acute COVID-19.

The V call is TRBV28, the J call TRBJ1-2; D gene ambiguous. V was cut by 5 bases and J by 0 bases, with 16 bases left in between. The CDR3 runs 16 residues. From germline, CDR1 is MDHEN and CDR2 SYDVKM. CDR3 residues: CASSINGWAANYGYTF. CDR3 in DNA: TGTGCCAGCAGTATAAATGGCTGGGCAGCTAACTATGGCTACACCTTC.

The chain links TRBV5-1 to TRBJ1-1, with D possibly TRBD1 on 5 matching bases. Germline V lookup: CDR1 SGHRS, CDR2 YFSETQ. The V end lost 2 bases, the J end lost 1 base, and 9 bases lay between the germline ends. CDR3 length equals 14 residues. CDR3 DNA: TGCGCCAGCAGCTTCGCGACAGCGAACACTGAAGCTTTCTTT. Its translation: CASSFATANTEAFF. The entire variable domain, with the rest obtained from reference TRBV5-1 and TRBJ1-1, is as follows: KAGVTQTPRYLIKTRGQQVTLSCSPISGHRSVSWYQQTPGQGLQFLFEYFSETQRNKGNFPGRFSGRQFSNSRSEMNVSTLELGDSALYLCASSFATANTEAFFGQGTRLTVV.

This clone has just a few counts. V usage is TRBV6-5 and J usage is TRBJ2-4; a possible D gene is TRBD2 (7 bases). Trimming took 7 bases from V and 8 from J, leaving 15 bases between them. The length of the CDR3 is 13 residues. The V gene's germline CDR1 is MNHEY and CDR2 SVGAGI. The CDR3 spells CASTRGGGDIQYF. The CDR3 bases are TGTGCCAGCACCAGAGGGGGAGGGGACATTCAGTACTTC.

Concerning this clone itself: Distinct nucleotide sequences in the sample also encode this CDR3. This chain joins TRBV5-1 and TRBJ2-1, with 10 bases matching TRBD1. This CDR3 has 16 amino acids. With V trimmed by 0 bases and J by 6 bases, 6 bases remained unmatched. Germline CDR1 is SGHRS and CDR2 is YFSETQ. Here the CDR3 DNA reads TGCGCCAGCAGCTTGGAAGGGACAGGGGTCCGCAATGAGCAGTTCTTC. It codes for CASSLEGTGVRNEQFF.

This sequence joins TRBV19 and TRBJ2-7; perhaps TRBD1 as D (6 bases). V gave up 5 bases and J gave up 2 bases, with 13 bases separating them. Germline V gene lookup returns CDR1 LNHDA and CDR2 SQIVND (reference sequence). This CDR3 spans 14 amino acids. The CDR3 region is CASSPGTLPYEQYF. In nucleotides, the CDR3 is TGTGCCAGTAGTCCCGGGACACTTCCCTACGAGCAGTACTTC.

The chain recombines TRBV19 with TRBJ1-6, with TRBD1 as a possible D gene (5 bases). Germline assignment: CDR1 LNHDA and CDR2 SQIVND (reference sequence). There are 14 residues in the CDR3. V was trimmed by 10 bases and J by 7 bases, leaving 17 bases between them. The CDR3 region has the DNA TGTGCCACCTCCGGGGGACCGGGGAATTCACCCCTCCACTTT. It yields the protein CATSGGPGNSPLHF.

As DNA, the CDR3 is TGTGCCAGCAGCAAGAGGGGGGGTTACGCTTTCTTT. The encoded protein is CASSKRGGYAFF. The chain joins TRBV5-6 to TRBJ1-1; TRBD1 is a possible D gene (6 bases). In germline, CDR1 is SGHDT, CDR2 YYEEEE. The V and J ends lost 4 bases and 11 bases respectively, with 15 bases between them. The CDR3 runs 12 residues.

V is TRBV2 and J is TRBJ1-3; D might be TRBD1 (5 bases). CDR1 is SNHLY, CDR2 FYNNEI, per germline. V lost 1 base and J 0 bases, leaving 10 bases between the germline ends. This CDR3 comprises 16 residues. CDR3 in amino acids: CASSEVAGRSGNTIYF. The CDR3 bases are TGTGCCAGCAGTGAAGTTGCAGGGCGCTCTGGAAACACCATATATTTT.

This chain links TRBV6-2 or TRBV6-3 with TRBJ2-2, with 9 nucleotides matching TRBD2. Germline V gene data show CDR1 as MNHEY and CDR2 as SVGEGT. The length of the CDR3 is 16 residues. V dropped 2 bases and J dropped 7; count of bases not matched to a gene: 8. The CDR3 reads CASSYGAGGPGGELFF. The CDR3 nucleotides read TGTGCCAGCAGTTACGGTGCGGGGGGGCCTGGCGGGGAGCTGTTTTTT.

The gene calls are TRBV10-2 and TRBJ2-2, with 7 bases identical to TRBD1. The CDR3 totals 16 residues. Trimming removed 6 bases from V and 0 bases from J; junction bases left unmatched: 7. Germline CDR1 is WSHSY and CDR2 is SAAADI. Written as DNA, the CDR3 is TGCGCCAGCAGCCACCGACAGGGTACGAACACCGGGGAGCTGTTTTTT. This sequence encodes CASSHRQGTNTGELFF.

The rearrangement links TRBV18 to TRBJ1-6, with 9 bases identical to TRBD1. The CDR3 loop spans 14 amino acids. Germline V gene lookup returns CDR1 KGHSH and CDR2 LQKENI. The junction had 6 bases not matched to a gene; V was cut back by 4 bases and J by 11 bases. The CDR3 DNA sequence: TGTGCCAGCTCACTACAGGGGGCCGGGGCACCCCTCCACTTT. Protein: CASSLQGAGAPLHF.

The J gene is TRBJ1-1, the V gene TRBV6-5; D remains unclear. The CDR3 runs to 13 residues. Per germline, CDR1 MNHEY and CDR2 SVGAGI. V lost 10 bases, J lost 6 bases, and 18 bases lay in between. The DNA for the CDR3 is TGTGCCACGGTAGCGTCCCTAGTCCCTGAAGCTTTCTTT. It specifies CATVASLVPEAFF.

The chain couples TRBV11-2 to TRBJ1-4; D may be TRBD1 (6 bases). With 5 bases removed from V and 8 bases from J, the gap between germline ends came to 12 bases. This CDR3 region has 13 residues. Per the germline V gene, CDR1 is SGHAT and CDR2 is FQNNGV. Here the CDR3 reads CASSGRGGEKLFF. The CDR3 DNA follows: TGTGCCAGCAGCGGTAGGGGGGGCGAAAAACTGTTTTTT.

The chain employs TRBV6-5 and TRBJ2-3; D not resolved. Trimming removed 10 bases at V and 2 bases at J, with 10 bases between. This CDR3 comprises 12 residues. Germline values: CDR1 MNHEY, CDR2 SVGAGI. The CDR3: CATAKDTDTQYF. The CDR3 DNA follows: TGTGCCACCGCGAAAGACACAGATACGCAGTATTTT.

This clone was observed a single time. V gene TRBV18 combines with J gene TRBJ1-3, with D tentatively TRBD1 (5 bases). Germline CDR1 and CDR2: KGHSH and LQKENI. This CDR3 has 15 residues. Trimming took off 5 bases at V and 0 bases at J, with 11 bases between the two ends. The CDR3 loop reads CASSNNRISGNTIYF. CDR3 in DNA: TGTGCCAGCTCAAATAACAGGATCTCTGGAAACACCATATATTTT.

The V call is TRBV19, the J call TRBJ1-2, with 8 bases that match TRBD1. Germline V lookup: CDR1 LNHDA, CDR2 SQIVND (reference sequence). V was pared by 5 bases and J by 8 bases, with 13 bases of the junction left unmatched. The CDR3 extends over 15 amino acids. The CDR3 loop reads CASSGQGSIPGGYTF. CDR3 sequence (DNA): TGTGCCAGTAGTGGACAGGGATCCATACCTGGGGGCTACACCTTC.

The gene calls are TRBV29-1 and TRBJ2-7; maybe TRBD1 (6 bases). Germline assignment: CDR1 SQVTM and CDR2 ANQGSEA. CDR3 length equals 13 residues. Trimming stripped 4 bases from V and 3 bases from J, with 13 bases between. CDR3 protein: CSVGGYRDYEQYF. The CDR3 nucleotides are TGCAGCGTTGGGGGTTACAGGGACTACGAGCAGTACTTC.

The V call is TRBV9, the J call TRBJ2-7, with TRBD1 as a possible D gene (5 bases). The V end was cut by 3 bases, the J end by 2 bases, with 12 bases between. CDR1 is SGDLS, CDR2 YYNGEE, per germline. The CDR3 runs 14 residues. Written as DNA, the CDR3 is TGTGCCAGCAGCGCCGCAACAGGACCCTACGAGCAGTACTTC. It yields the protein CASSAATGPYEQYF.

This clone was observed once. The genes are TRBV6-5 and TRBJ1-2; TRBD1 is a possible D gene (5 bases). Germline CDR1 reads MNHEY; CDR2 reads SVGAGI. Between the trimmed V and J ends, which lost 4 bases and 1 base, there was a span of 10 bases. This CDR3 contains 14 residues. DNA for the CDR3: TGTGCCAGCAGTTCGGACACCCGTAACTATGGCTACACCTTC. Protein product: CASSSDTRNYGYTF.

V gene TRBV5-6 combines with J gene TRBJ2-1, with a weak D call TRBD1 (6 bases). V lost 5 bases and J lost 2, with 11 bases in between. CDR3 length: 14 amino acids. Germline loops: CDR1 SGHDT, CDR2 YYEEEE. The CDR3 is CASRQGGAYNEQFF. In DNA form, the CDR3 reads TGTGCCAGCAGACAGGGTGGTGCCTACAATGAGCAGTTCTTC.

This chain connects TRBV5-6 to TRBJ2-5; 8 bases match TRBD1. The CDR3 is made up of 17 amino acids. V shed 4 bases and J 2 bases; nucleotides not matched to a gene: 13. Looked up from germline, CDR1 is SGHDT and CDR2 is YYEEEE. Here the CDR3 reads CASSELGRTGMQETQYF. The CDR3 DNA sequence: TGTGCCAGCAGCGAACTTGGGCGGACAGGGATGCAAGAGACCCAGTACTTC.

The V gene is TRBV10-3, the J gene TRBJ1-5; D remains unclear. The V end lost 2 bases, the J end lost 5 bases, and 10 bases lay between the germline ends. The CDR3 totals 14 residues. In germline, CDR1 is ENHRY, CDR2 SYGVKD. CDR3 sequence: CAISENPLDQPQHF. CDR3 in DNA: TGTGCCATCAGTGAGAACCCACTCGATCAGCCCCAGCATTTT.

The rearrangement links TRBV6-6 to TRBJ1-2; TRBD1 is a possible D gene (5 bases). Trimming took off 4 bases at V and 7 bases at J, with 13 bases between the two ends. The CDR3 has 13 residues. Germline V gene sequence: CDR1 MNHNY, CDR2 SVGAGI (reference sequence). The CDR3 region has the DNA TGTGCCAGCAGTTTTTCGGGGGAGAGTGGCTACACCTTC. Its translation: CASSFSGESGYTF.

In DNA form, the CDR3 reads TGTGCCTGGAGGGGTTGGCGGGGACGCACAGATACGCAGTATTTT. Translated: CAWRGWRGRTDTQYF. The V and J genes are TRBV30 and TRBJ2-3; maybe TRBD2 (6 bases). This CDR3 is 15 amino acids long. CDR1 and CDR2 (germline): GTSNPN, SVGIG (reference sequence). Trimming cost V 3 bases and J 1 base, with 14 bases left between them.

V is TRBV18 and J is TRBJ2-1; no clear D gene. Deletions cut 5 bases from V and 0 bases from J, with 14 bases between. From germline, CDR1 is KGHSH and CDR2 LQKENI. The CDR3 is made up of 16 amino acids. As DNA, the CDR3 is TGTGCCAGCTCAACCTTGGTGGCCCGCTCCTACAATGAGCAGTTCTTC. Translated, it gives CASSTLVARSYNEQFF.

The CDR3 region is CASSGTGTGGFGAKNIQYF. The CDR3, as DNA: TGTGCCAGCAGCGGCACCGGGACAGGGGGCTTCGGGGCCAAAAACATTCAGTACTTC. The gene calls are TRBV7-2 and TRBJ2-4; TRBD1 aligns across 12 bases. J gave up 1 base and V 5 bases, and 12 bases lay outside the gene matches. Germline CDR1 reads SGHTA; CDR2 reads FQGNSA. This CDR3 region has 19 residues.

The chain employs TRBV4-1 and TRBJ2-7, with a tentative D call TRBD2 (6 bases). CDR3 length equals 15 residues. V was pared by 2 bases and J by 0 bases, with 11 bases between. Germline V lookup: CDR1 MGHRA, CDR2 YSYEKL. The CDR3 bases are TGCGCCAGCAGCCAAATCCAGACTAGCTCCTACGAGCAGTACTTC. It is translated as CASSQIQTSSYEQYF.